This T cell receptor (beta chain) was sequenced in a study of cytomegalovirus exposure and HLA in healthy donors. As for the study in general: Later, an analysis reported that the 130 or so validation repertoires had used the same platform as the approximately 660 first-cohort repertoires.

The study's findings and limits: Usually a TCR sequence was rare, but some public TCRs were found in many donors. Reported performance of the classifier showed diagnosis of cytomegalovirus status with high specificity and sensitivity.

The donors were part of the validation cohort, which consisted of more than 90 subjects and was separate from the first cohort of under 850 subjects. This CDR3 contains 16 residues. Looked up from germline, CDR1 is MNHNY and CDR2 is SVGAGI (reference sequence). Germline trimming cut 2 bases from V and 2 bases from J; bases unmatched to any gene: 5. Profiling relied on immunoSEQ multiplex PCR, and the TCRdb table lists in-frame clones only, not all of them. The table lists about 150,000 clones, approximately 90% of them singletons, with about 0.64% in the top ten. A remark on this clone: As yet, its antigen is unknown.

This receptor was identified in a young man in good health and CMV-seronegative. The sequenced sample consisted of PBMCs. V is TRBV6-6 and J is TRBJ2-7, with 11 bases matching TRBD2. The CDR3, as DNA: TGTGCCAGCAGTTACGGTTTAGCGGGGGGGCCCTACGAGCAGTACGTC. Translated: CASSYGLAGGPYEQYV.